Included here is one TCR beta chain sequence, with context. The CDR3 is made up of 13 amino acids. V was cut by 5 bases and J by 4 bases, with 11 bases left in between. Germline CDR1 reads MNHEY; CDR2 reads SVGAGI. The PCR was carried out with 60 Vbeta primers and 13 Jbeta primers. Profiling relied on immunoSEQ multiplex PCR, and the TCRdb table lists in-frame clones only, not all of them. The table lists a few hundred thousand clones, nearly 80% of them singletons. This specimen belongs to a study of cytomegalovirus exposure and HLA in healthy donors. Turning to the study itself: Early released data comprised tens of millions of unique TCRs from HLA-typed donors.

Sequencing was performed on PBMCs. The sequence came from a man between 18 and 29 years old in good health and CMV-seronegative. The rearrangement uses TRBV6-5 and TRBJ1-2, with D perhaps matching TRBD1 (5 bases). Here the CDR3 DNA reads TGTGCCAGCAGTCGCATGCAGGGCTATGGCTACACCTTC. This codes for CASSRMQGYGYTF.